This is a list of T cell receptor beta chains from one sample in a study of blood T cells in healthy people across ages. TCRdb used MiXCR to reprocess the 5' RACE reads, holding one entry per CDR3 protein. Of a few hundred thousand distinct CDR3 sequences listed, about 28% are singletons. Another study also made use of these data, one on T cells of mothers and their children.

The sample comprised blood. The receptors here all came from a boy between 2 and 10 years old in good health. CDR3s include the opening cysteine and the closing phenylalanine or tryptophan. A D gene is named only where the DNA matches it firmly. Expanded clones get a size class; other rows say once, few or many, or leave the size out.

few,TRBD2,TRBV7-2,TRBJ2-2,TGTGCCAGCAGCGGTCGGAGCGGGAGGGCCCACACCGGGGAGCTGTTTTTT,CASSGRSGRAHTGELFF
NA,NA,TRBV20-1,TRBJ2-7,TGCAGTGCTAGACAGGGGCTCGAGCAGTACTTC,CSARQGLEQYF
NA,TRBD2,TRBV20-1,TRBJ2-7,TGCAGTGCTAGGGAACCGGGACTAGCGGGATACGAGCAGTACTTC,CSAREPGLAGYEQYF
few,NA,TRBV15,TRBJ2-7,TGTGCCACCAGCTCCCCCGGACATCCTCGACCGGGCGAGCAGTACTTC,CATSSPGHPRPGEQYF
few,NA,TRBV7-2,TRBJ2-7,TGTGCCAGCATCAACCTGTTCGTCGGCAGCTCCTACGAGCAGTACTTC,CASINLFVGSSYEQYF
few,NA,TRBV20-1,TRBJ2-1,TGCAGTGCCGGAGCGGTGTTCTTAAATGAGCAGTTCTTC,CSAGAVFLNEQFF
few,TRBD1,TRBV6-5,TRBJ1-2,TGTGCCAGCAGTTACACAGGGGCCGGGGGCTACACCTTC,CASSYTGAGGYTF
few,NA,TRBV2,TRBJ1-4,TGTGCCAGCTCGAGAGACAGGAATGAAAAACTGTTTTTT,CASSRDRNEKLFF
NA,NA,TRBV20-1,TRBJ2-6,TGCAGTGCTAGTCCTACAGGTCCTGGGGCCAACGTCCTGACTTTC,CSASPTGPGANVLTF
few,NA,TRBV12-3/TRBV12-4,TRBJ1-2,TGTGCCAGCAGTTTCTACTTGGGATGGATGAATGGCTACACCTTC,CASSFYLGWMNGYTF
few,NA,TRBV15,TRBJ1-3,TGTGCCACCAGCAGAGATCGGGGGAGACCTACTTCTGGAAACACCATATATTTT,CATSRDRGRPTSGNTIYF
few,TRBD2,TRBV20-1,TRBJ2-7,TGCAGTGTCCCTAGTGGGGCTAGCGGGAGTAACGAGCAGTACTTC,CSVPSGASGSNEQYF
NA,NA,TRBV7-9,TRBJ2-7,TGTGCCGGCAGCCCCCCTATCATCTCCTACGAGCAGTACTTC,CAGSPPIISYEQYF
NA,NA,TRBV5-5,TRBJ2-2,TGTGCCAGCAGCTTGGCGCTTCTCCGAACCGGGGAGCTGTTTTTT,CASSLALLRTGELFF
NA,NA,TRBV12-5,TRBJ2-3,TGTGCTAGTGGTTTGGTTCAGGGAAGCACAGATACGCAGTATTTT,CASGLVQGSTDTQYF
NA,TRBD1,TRBV10-3,TRBJ1-3,TGTGCCATCCAGGGACAGGCCCTCTCTGGAAACACCATATATTTT,CAIQGQALSGNTIYF
NA,NA,TRBV27,TRBJ1-2,TGTGCCAGCAGTTCCGGGGGGCGCGGGATCTATGGCTACACCTTC,CASSSGGRGIYGYTF
NA,NA,TRBV20-1,TRBJ2-1,TGCAGTGCTAGAGATAGGGGCGGGGCCTTACTAATCCACAATGAGCAGTTCTTC,CSARDRGGALLIHNEQFF
NA,TRBD1,TRBV6-2/TRBV6-3,TRBJ2-7,TGTGCCAGCAGAACTCCGGGACAGGGGGTCTACGAGCAGTACTTC,CASRTPGQGVYEQYF
few,NA,TRBV4-2,TRBJ2-7,TGTGCCAGCAGCCAAGAATCGGGCTCCTACGAGCAGTACTTC,CASSQESGSYEQYF
few,NA,TRBV20-1,TRBJ2-1,TGCAGTGCTAGAGATCTAGGGTCCTACAATGAGCAGTTCTTC,CSARDLGSYNEQFF
NA,NA,TRBV19,TRBJ2-1,TGTGCCAGTACGGAAAGATCCTACAATGAGCAGTTCTTC,CASTERSYNEQFF
few,TRBD2,TRBV5-5,TRBJ2-5,TGTGCCAGCAGCGCCGGGACTAGCGGGAGTCAGGAGACCCAGTACTTC,CASSAGTSGSQETQYF
NA,TRBD2,TRBV29-1,TRBJ2-5,TGCAGCGTTGAAGGGCTAGCGGGGGCCAGGTACCAAGAGACCCAGTACTTC,CSVEGLAGARYQETQYF